This is a list of T cell receptor beta chains from one sample in a study of early T cells in non-severe SARS-CoV-2 infection. MiXCR, run by TCRdb on the 5' RACE reads, gives a single entry per CDR3 protein. The sample has tens of thousands of distinct CDR3 sequences, over 12% seen once. Sequencing used whole blood. Every receptor here comes from an adult who was a healthcare worker with PCR-confirmed SARS-CoV-2 infection or an uninfected control (not recorded which). The CDR3 runs from the conserved cysteine through the conserved F or W. The D gene is left open where the match is weak. Where a row states a size, it is once, few, many or the class of an expanded clone; other rows omit it.

cdr3_length j_call clone_size d_call v_call cdr3_aa cdr3_nt
15 TRBJ2-2 many NA TRBV5-6 CASSWTPFRAGELFF TGTGCCAGCAGTTGGACGCCTTTCCGCGCCGGGGAGCTGTTTTTT
15 TRBJ2-3 many TRBD2 TRBV6-5 CASSYTSGASDTQYF TGTGCCAGCAGTTACACTAGCGGGGCATCAGATACGCAGTATTTT
15 TRBJ2-5 few TRBD2 TRBV2 CASSRSAAGEETQYF TGTGCCAGCAGTCGTAGCGCTGCGGGGGAGGAGACCCAGTACTTC
15 TRBJ2-2 many NA TRBV7-9 CASRPRGEGTGELFF TGTGCCAGCAGACCTCGGGGAGAGGGCACCGGGGAGCTGTTTTTT
16 TRBJ2-1 NA TRBD2 TRBV12-3/TRBV12-4 CASSASSGSFYNEQFF TGTGCCAGCAGTGCGTCTAGCGGGTCCTTCTACAATGAGCAGTTCTTC
16 TRBJ2-2 NA TRBD2 TRBV7-3 CASSPQAGRYTGELFF TGTGCCAGCAGCCCGCAAGCGGGGCGGTACACCGGGGAGCTGTTTTTT
14 TRBJ2-1 few NA TRBV5-1 CASRTGPSDNEQFF TGCGCCAGCAGGACGGGGCCTTCCGACAATGAGCAGTTCTTC
16 TRBJ1-5 NA NA TRBV18 CASSPAGRYSNQPQHF TGTGCCAGCTCACCAGCAGGTCGATATAGCAATCAGCCCCAGCATTTT
15 TRBJ2-1 NA NA TRBV11-2 CASSLVGGPTNEQFF TGTGCCAGCAGCTTAGTGGGGGGGCCTACCAATGAGCAGTTCTTC
15 TRBJ2-7 many NA TRBV11-2 CASSLGPGVTYEQYF TGTGCCAGCAGCTTAGGCCCAGGGGTTACCTACGAGCAGTACTTC
14 TRBJ2-5 NA NA TRBV15 CATSSHAGPETQYF TGTGCCACCAGCAGTCACGCCGGCCCAGAGACCCAGTACTTC
15 TRBJ2-1 few TRBD1 TRBV19 CASRPTGFSYNEQFF TGTGCCAGTAGACCGACAGGGTTCTCCTACAATGAGCAGTTCTTC
15 TRBJ1-6 many NA TRBV18 CASSPREAGKSPLHF TGTGCCAGCTCACCACGAGAGGCAGGGAAGTCACCCCTCCACTTT
14 TRBJ2-1 many TRBD2 TRBV29-1 CSVAGTSSSNEQFF TGCAGCGTTGCCGGGACTAGTTCTTCCAATGAGCAGTTCTTC
11 TRBJ1-1 few NA TRBV29-1 CSGAGALRAFF TGCAGCGGGGCCGGGGCCCTTAGGGCTTTCTTT
15 TRBJ2-7 NA TRBD2 TRBV9 CASSPLAESSYEQYF TGTGCCAGCAGTCCTCTAGCGGAAAGCTCCTACGAGCAGTACTTC
11 TRBJ2-2 NA NA TRBV5-1 CASGQTGELFF TGCGCCAGCGGTCAGACCGGGGAGCTGTTTTTT
17 TRBJ2-3 many TRBD2 TRBV28 CASCPPGEREGRDTQYF TGTGCCAGCTGTCCGCCGGGGGAGCGGGAGGGCCGCGATACGCAGTATTTT
15 TRBJ1-4 many NA TRBV7-9 CASSLADEVVRKLFF TGTGCCAGCAGCTTAGCGGATGAGGTAGTGAGGAAACTGTTTTTT
15 TRBJ1-5 NA NA TRBV19 CASKIEDYSNQPQHF TGTGCCAGTAAAATTGAGGATTATAGCAATCAGCCCCAGCATTTT
15 TRBJ2-3 many TRBD2 TRBV20-1 CSAHGLAGGHGTQYF TGCAGTGCTCATGGACTAGCGGGGGGACACGGTACGCAGTATTTT
14 TRBJ2-7 few NA TRBV11-2 CASSRQGIRDEQYF TGTGCCAGCAGCCGGCAGGGAATTCGGGACGAGCAGTACTTC
13 TRBJ2-2 few NA TRBV6-1 CASRDTDTGELFF TGTGCCAGCAGGGACACGGACACCGGGGAGCTGTTTTTT
17 TRBJ2-3 few NA TRBV7-2 CASSSPDLYSSTDTQYF TGTGCCAGCAGCTCTCCGGACCTTTACTCTAGCACAGATACGCAGTATTTT
18 TRBJ2-6 NA NA TRBV3-1 CASSQKGAYLYGANVLTF TGTGCCAGCAGCCAAAAAGGGGCCTACCTGTATGGGGCCAACGTCCTGACTTTC
15 TRBJ2-7 many NA TRBV5-1 CASSLVRQQKYEQYF TGCGCCAGCAGCTTGGTCCGGCAGCAGAAATACGAGCAGTACTTC
13 TRBJ1-1 few TRBD1 TRBV29-1 CSVAGTGWTEAFF TGCAGCGTGGCCGGGACAGGGTGGACTGAAGCTTTCTTT
12 TRBJ2-7 many NA TRBV5-4 CATGGSSYEQYF TGTGCCACCGGGGGCTCGTCGTACGAGCAGTACTTC
14 TRBJ1-2 many TRBD1 TRBV5-1 CASSGGQSLYGYTF TGCGCCAGCAGCGGGGGACAGTCTCTCTATGGCTACACCTTC
11 TRBJ2-3 NA TRBD1 TRBV2 CASSASDRGYF TGTGCCAGCAGTGCGTCAGACAGGGGCTATTTT
14 TRBJ2-7 many NA TRBV7-6 CASSLENRPYEQYF TGTGCCAGCAGCTTAGAAAACAGGCCCTACGAGCAGTACTTC
14 TRBJ2-1 few TRBD1 TRBV12-3/TRBV12-4 CASSPRDSNNEQFF TGTGCCAGCAGTCCACGGGACAGCAACAATGAGCAGTTCTTC
17 TRBJ1-1 few NA TRBV3-1 CASSQDGWRQTNTEAFF TGTGCCAGCAGCCAAGATGGCTGGAGGCAGACGAACACTGAAGCTTTCTTT
11 TRBJ1-4 many NA TRBV12-3/TRBV12-4 CASSLNEKLFF TGTGCCAGCAGTTTAAATGAAAAACTGTTTTTT
15 TRBJ2-3 NA TRBD1 TRBV6-2/TRBV6-3 CASSYQTGNTDTQYF TGTGCCAGCAGTTACCAGACAGGGAATACAGATACGCAGTATTTT
15 TRBJ2-2 NA TRBD1 TRBV19 CATLIKTGGTGELFF TGTGCCACGCTAATTAAGACAGGGGGCACCGGGGAGCTGTTTTTT
17 TRBJ1-5 few TRBD1 TRBV5-1 CASSEKTGPFSNQPQHF TGCGCCAGCAGCGAAAAGACAGGGCCTTTTAGCAATCAGCCCCAGCATTTT
17 TRBJ1-1 NA TRBD1 TRBV7-9 CASSSRYRDRVNTEAFF TGTGCCAGCAGCTCGCGTTACCGGGACAGGGTAAACACTGAAGCTTTCTTT
13 TRBJ2-1 NA NA TRBV19 CASSMNQYNEQFF TGTGCCAGTAGTATGAACCAGTACAATGAGCAGTTCTTC
17 TRBJ2-5 many TRBD2 TRBV24-1 CATSGSGLAGEAETQYF TGTGCCACCAGTGGCTCGGGACTAGCGGGAGAGGCGGAGACCCAGTACTTC
13 TRBJ2-4 few NA TRBV7-9 CASSPIAKNIQYF TGTGCCAGCAGCCCGATAGCCAAAAACATTCAGTACTTC
12 TRBJ2-7 many NA TRBV4-1 CASSQAPNEQYF TGCGCCAGCAGCCAAGCCCCTAACGAGCAGTACTTC
14 TRBJ1-2 few NA TRBV20-1 CSAPARGGKNGYTF TGCAGTGCCCCTGCCAGGGGTGGGAAAAATGGCTACACCTTC
13 TRBJ1-1 many NA TRBV7-6 CASSSSLNTEAFF TGTGCCAGCAGCTCCAGCCTGAACACTGAAGCTTTCTTT
15 TRBJ2-7 many NA TRBV20-1 CSARGLRGRVYEQYF TGCAGTGCTAGGGGCCTCAGGGGCCGCGTCTACGAGCAGTACTTC
12 TRBJ2-7 NA NA TRBV28 CASSLAGREQYF TGTGCCAGCAGTTTAGCAGGGCGTGAGCAGTACTTC
15 TRBJ2-7 few TRBD1 TRBV3-1 CASSQPGQGSYEQYF TGTGCCAGCAGCCAACCGGGACAGGGGTCATACGAGCAGTACTTC
14 TRBJ2-5 NA NA TRBV29-1 CSVGSSNPGETQYF TGCAGCGTTGGGTCCAGCAATCCTGGGGAGACCCAGTACTTC
16 TRBJ2-7 few NA TRBV6-6 CASSSPFDSYSYEQYF TGTGCCAGCAGTTCCCCTTTCGACAGCTACTCCTACGAGCAGTACTTC
14 TRBJ2-7 NA TRBD2 TRBV5-8 CASWRREASYEQYF TGTGCCAGCTGGAGGCGGGAGGCGTCCTACGAGCAGTACTTC
13 TRBJ2-4 NA TRBD1 TRBV10-3 CATRGQGMDIQYF TGTGCCACCAGGGGACAGGGAATGGACATTCAGTACTTC
17 TRBJ2-1 many TRBD2 TRBV24-1 CATSDSRTSGNYNEQFF TGTGCCACCAGTGATTCTCGGACTAGCGGGAATTACAATGAGCAGTTCTTC
15 TRBJ1-2 many NA TRBV6-6 CASSYGNQGGYGYTF TGTGCCAGCAGTTACGGAAACCAGGGAGGGTATGGCTACACCTTC
15 TRBJ2-2 many TRBD2 TRBV7-3 CASSQAGLVGGELFF TGTGCCAGCAGCCAAGCGGGACTCGTAGGCGGGGAGCTGTTTTTT
15 TRBJ2-3 NA TRBD2 TRBV9 CASSPRGGITDTQYF TGTGCCAGCAGCCCCCGGGGAGGGATCACAGATACGCAGTATTTT
16 TRBJ2-1 few NA TRBV11-2 CASSLDGRSSYNEQFF TGTGCCAGCAGCTTAGATGGACGGAGCTCCTACAATGAGCAGTTCTTC
13 TRBJ1-6 few NA TRBV6-5 CASSLTPNSPLHF TGTGCCAGCAGCCTGACCCCTAATTCACCCCTCCACTTT
11 TRBJ2-7 many NA TRBV6-2/TRBV6-3 CASSYVYEQYF TGTGCCAGCAGTTACGTTTACGAGCAGTACTTC
14 TRBJ1-1 many NA TRBV7-9 CASSQNRVNTEAFF TGTGCCAGCAGCCAAAACAGGGTGAACACTGAAGCTTTCTTT
12 TRBJ2-3 NA NA TRBV2 CASSATRDTQYF TGTGCCAGCAGCGCGACTAGGGATACGCAGTATTTT